This note documents a single T cell receptor beta chain sequence. The sample comes from a study of blood T cell repertoires in COVID-19. Across the study: There were acute and convalescent COVID-19 samples, and they came from the United States, Italy and Spain. PBMCs, B-cell-depleted T cells, or T cells were the source of the cDNA or gDNA that made up the material.

The CDR3 runs to 15 residues. The junction had 5 bases not matched to a gene; V was cut back by 1 base and J by 9 bases. CDR1 is LGHDT and CDR2 is YNNKEL in the germline V gene (reference sequence). In the original processing: For nucleated cells, counts were estimated from reference gene primer amplification. Clones were sequenced by immunoSEQ multiplex PCR, and TCRdb holds only the in-frame ones, with some missing. D and trimming come from the DNA, and the V and J calls and clone size come from that table. In the table there are about 150,000 clones, 86% of which are singletons. This receptor was obtained from a man in his 70s with acute or convalescent COVID-19. Sequenced: peripheral blood. This sequence joins TRBV3-1 (or the pseudogene TRBV3-2) and TRBJ2-2; 10 bases map to TRBD2. The CDR3 here is CASSQGSSGSRELFF. The CDR3 region has the DNA TGTGCCAGCAGCCAAGGTTCTAGCGGGAGTCGGGAGCTGTTTTTT.